A selection of T cell receptor beta chains follows, all from one sample in a study of early T cells in non-severe SARS-CoV-2 infection. TCRdb re-called the 5' RACE reads through MiXCR, storing one row per CDR3 protein. The table lists about 80,000 distinct CDR3 sequences, 5% of them singletons. The sample consisted of whole blood, taken at baseline. The receptors originated from an adult who was a healthcare worker with PCR-confirmed SARS-CoV-2 infection or an uninfected control (not recorded which). The CDR3 runs from the conserved cysteine through the conserved F or W. A D gene is named only where the DNA matches it firmly. Clone size is stated in some rows and not others, as once, few, many or a class when expanded.

size,V,D,J,CDR3,DNA
many,TRBV25-1,.,TRBJ1-6,CASSEWTNLNSPLHF,TGTGCCAGCAGTGAGTGGACAAACCTTAATTCACCCCTCCACTTT
few,TRBV7-2,.,TRBJ2-1,CASSLTGLAYNEQFF,TGTGCCAGCAGCTTAACAGGGTTGGCTTACAATGAGCAGTTCTTC
.,TRBV4-1,.,TRBJ2-2,CASSQDGGFNTGELFF,TGCGCCAGCAGCCAAGATGGGGGCTTCAACACCGGGGAGCTGTTTTTT
.,TRBV7-9,.,TRBJ2-7,CASTPTGIYEQYF,TGTGCCAGCACCCCAACAGGGATCTACGAGCAGTACTTC
.,TRBV12-3/TRBV12-4,TRBD1,TRBJ1-4,CASNRQGLGEKLFF,TGTGCCAGCAACCGACAGGGTCTGGGAGAAAAACTGTTTTTT
.,TRBV30,TRBD1,TRBJ1-2,CAWRGDRGNYGYTF,TGTGCCTGGAGAGGGGACAGGGGGAACTATGGCTACACCTTC
few,TRBV12-3/TRBV12-4,TRBD1,TRBJ2-7,CASSLAGRGNEQYF,TGTGCCAGCAGTTTAGCCGGCAGGGGGAACGAGCAGTACTTC
.,TRBV5-8,.,TRBJ2-3,CASSFGPDTQYF,TGTGCCAGCAGCTTCGGTCCAGATACGCAGTATTTT
.,TRBV5-1,TRBD2,TRBJ2-1,CASSQPGSGSREQFF,TGCGCCAGCAGCCAACCCGGTAGCGGGAGCCGTGAGCAGTTCTTC
few,TRBV29-1,.,TRBJ2-1,CSVTSNEQFF,TGCAGCGTTACCAGTAATGAGCAGTTCTTC
many,TRBV12-3/TRBV12-4,.,TRBJ2-1,CASSPGTRPSSYNEQFF,TGTGCCAGCAGCCCCGGGACTCGCCCGAGCTCCTACAATGAGCAGTTCTTC
many,TRBV18,.,TRBJ2-1,CASSLRGEQFF,TGTGCCAGCTCCCTGCGGGGTGAGCAGTTCTTC
many,TRBV7-2,TRBD2,TRBJ2-3,CASSTRGSGMGYTQYF,TGTGCCAGCAGTACCCGAGGTAGCGGGATGGGGTATACGCAGTATTTT
.,TRBV5-4,.,TRBJ1-1,CASSQPGQHTEAFF,TGTGCCAGCAGCCAGCCGGGACAACACACTGAAGCTTTCTTT
once,TRBV19,.,TRBJ2-7,CASSSSAGPYEQYF,TGTGCCAGTAGTTCCTCGGCCGGTCCCTACGAGCAGTACTTC
many,TRBV11-1,TRBD2,TRBJ2-1,CASSFIRGDQLVYEQFF,TGTGCCAGCAGCTTTATCCGGGGGGACCAGCTAGTCTATGAGCAGTTCTTC
few,TRBV27,TRBD1,TRBJ2-1,CASSLSWDREQFF,TGTGCCAGCAGTTTATCGTGGGACAGGGAGCAGTTCTTC
many,TRBV19,TRBD1,TRBJ1-2,CASSTGTAYAYTF,TGTGCCAGTAGTACCGGGACAGCTTATGCCTACACCTTC
few,TRBV4-1,.,TRBJ1-2,CASSQTGVYGYTF,TGCGCCAGCAGCCAAACGGGGGTCTATGGCTACACCTTC
many,TRBV20-1,.,TRBJ1-1,CSATLTATGHEAFF,TGCAGTGCTACCCTCACGGCCACAGGGCATGAAGCTTTCTTT
many,TRBV20-1,TRBD2,TRBJ2-7,CSARGGGSGSYEQYF,TGCAGTGCTAGAGGGGGCGGGAGTGGTTCCTACGAGCAGTACTTC
many,TRBV5-1,TRBD1,TRBJ1-1,CASSLGQGPTEAFF,TGCGCCAGCAGCTTGGGACAGGGGCCCACTGAAGCTTTCTTT
few,TRBV9,TRBD1,TRBJ1-1,CASNALTGRAEAFF,TGTGCCAGCAACGCCTTGACAGGGAGGGCTGAAGCTTTCTTT
few,TRBV2,.,TRBJ2-7,CASSDPVNSYEQYF,TGTGCCAGCAGTGATCCAGTTAACTCCTACGAGCAGTACTTC
many,TRBV28,.,TRBJ1-6,CASNRDGIVSPLHF,TGTGCCAGCAACCGGGACGGGATTGTTTCACCCCTCCATTTT
many,TRBV11-2,.,TRBJ1-5,CASSQTGTSDQPQHF,TGTGCCAGCAGCCAGACCGGGACTTCGGATCAGCCCCAGCATTTT
many,TRBV20-1,TRBD2,TRBJ2-2,CSARRREGITGELFF,TGCAGTGCTAGACGGCGGGAGGGTATCACCGGGGAGCTGTTTTTT
.,TRBV5-6,.,TRBJ2-1,CANSFGLAPYNEQFF,TGTGCCAACAGCTTCGGGTTAGCGCCATACAATGAGCAGTTCTTC
.,TRBV9,TRBD1,TRBJ2-4,CASSVGGGRAKNIQYF,TGTGCCAGCAGCGTAGGAGGGGGCCGGGCCAAAAACATTCAGTACTTC
many,TRBV27,.,TRBJ1-5,CASKKDHRYTDPSNQPQHF,TGTGCCAGCAAGAAGGATCACAGATATACGGATCCTAGCAATCAGCCCCAGCATTTT
.,TRBV11-1,.,TRBJ1-2,CASSLTVLGLSYGYTF,TGTGCCAGCAGCTTAACTGTCCTCGGTTTGAGTTATGGCTACACCTTC
few,TRBV7-8,TRBD2,TRBJ2-1,CASSLSTSANEQFF,TGTGCCAGCAGCTTATCGACTAGCGCAAATGAGCAGTTCTTC
.,TRBV7-9,.,TRBJ1-1,CASTQGSRAAFF,TGTGCCAGCACCCAGGGGTCCAGGGCGGCTTTCTTT
many,TRBV29-1,.,TRBJ2-2,CSVKGRNTGELFF,TGCAGCGTTAAGGGACGGAACACCGGGGAGCTGTTTTTT
many,TRBV28,TRBD2,TRBJ2-7,CASSPGGRTRRGSEQYF,TGTGCCAGCAGTCCGGGAGGGAGGACTCGTAGAGGGAGCGAGCAGTACTTC
.,TRBV6-1,TRBD1,TRBJ2-5,CASSSFRDRGLETQYF,TGTGCCAGCAGTTCCTTCCGGGACAGGGGATTAGAGACCCAGTACTTC
.,TRBV4-2,TRBD1,TRBJ1-6,CASSQSPGQRNSPLHF,TGTGCCAGCAGCCAGAGTCCGGGACAGCGAAATTCACCCCTCCACTTT
.,TRBV30,.,TRBJ1-1,CACKQGRDTEAFF,TGTGCCTGCAAACAGGGACGGGACACTGAAGCTTTCTTT
.,TRBV20-1,TRBD2,TRBJ2-1,CSTSRAGVVEQFF,TGCAGTACTAGTCGAGCGGGAGTGGTTGAGCAGTTCTTC
many,TRBV10-3,.,TRBJ2-2,CAISDKTGELFF,TGTGCCATCAGTGATAAAACCGGGGAGCTGTTTTTT
.,TRBV29-1,TRBD2,TRBJ2-1,CSAAGGLVYNEQFF,TGCAGCGCCGCGGGGGGACTAGTTTACAATGAGCAGTTCTTC
many,TRBV5-1,.,TRBJ2-5,CASSPDRKETQYF,TGCGCCAGCAGCCCAGACAGGAAAGAGACCCAGTACTTC
few,TRBV30,.,TRBJ2-7,CAWGPAPYEQYF,TGTGCCTGGGGACCGGCACCCTACGAGCAGTACTTC
many,TRBV29-1,.,TRBJ2-7,CSVGVGPSYEQYF,TGCAGCGTCGGAGTGGGCCCCTCCTACGAGCAGTACTTC
many,TRBV27,TRBD2,TRBJ2-7,CASRLSGGTTYEQYF,TGTGCCAGCAGACTTAGCGGGGGGACCACCTACGAGCAGTACTTC
.,TRBV5-4,.,TRBJ2-2,CASSLPDSTTGELFF,TGTGCCAGCAGCTTGCCGGACAGCACCACCGGGGAGCTGTTTTTT
few,TRBV4-2,TRBD1,TRBJ2-3,CASSQGGTGVDTQYF,TGTGCCAGCAGCCAAGGGGGGACAGGGGTAGATACGCAGTATTTT
.,TRBV3-1,TRBD2,TRBJ2-1,CASSPQTGTSGRARQFF,TGTGCCAGCAGCCCCCAGACCGGGACTAGCGGGAGGGCCCGGCAGTTCTTC
few,TRBV3-1,TRBD2,TRBJ2-1,CASSQGRLAGGNEQFF,TGTGCCAGCAGCCAGGGCCGACTAGCGGGAGGGAATGAGCAGTTCTTC